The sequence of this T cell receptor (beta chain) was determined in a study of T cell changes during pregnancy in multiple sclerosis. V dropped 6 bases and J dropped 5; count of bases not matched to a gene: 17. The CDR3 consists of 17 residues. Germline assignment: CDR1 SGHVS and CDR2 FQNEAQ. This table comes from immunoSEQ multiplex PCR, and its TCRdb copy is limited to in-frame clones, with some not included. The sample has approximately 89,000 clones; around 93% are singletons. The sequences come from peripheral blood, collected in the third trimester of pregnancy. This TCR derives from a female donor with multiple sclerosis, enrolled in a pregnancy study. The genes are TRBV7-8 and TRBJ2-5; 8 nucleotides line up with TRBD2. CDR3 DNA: TGTGCCAGCAGGCTATCGGGGGGGGTTTTGGTTCAGGAGACCCAGTACTTC. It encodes CASRLSGGVLVQETQYF.